A selection of T cell receptor beta chains follows, all from one sample in a study of chemoradiotherapy in HPV16-positive cancers. Libraries were prepared by immunoSEQ multiplex PCR; TCRdb keeps only in-frame clonotypes and omits some of them. The table has under 20,000 clones, 84% seen once; the top ten hold around 3.7%. The specimen comprised blood, sampled from a patient who underwent chemoradiotherapy. The receptors stem from a human donor with HPV-associated anogenital cancer. CDR3s leave out the opening cysteine and the closing phenylalanine or tryptophan. Fields, in order: clone size, V gene, CDR3 protein. Rows may omit the clone size; those that give it use once, few, many or a size class.

>.|TRBV18
ASSPGGAGHTEAF
>once|TRBV5-1
ASSLGQGAVMGYNEQF
>.|TRBV5-8
ASSKGQQTYEQY
>.|TRBV19
ASSPRLPSSYEQY
>.|TRBV6-1
ASEDGFSNQPQH
>.|TRBV4-3
ASSQETISGANVLT
>few|TRBV7-8
ASSLARAGHQPQH
>.|TRBV19
ASSMIFGRGNTEAF
>.|TRBV19
ASSRRRDSNQPQH
>few|TRBV27
ASSLIGTRSNYGYT
>few|TRBV9
ASSVSGSVNGYT